Shown below are 15 T cell receptor beta chains from a single sample sequenced in a study of cytomegalovirus exposure and HLA in healthy donors. PCR involved 60 Vbeta and 13 Jbeta primers. TCRdb keeps only in-frame clones here, not all; method: immunoSEQ multiplex PCR. Of some 130,000 clones listed, 77% were seen once; the top ten hold roughly 4.3%. The sequencing input was PBMCs. Receptors originate from a male donor in good health and CMV-seronegative.

J is TRBJ2-6 and V is TRBV4-2; D is unresolved. Trimming shortened V by 1 base and J by 3 bases, and 4 bases separated the two germline ends. Looked up from germline, CDR1 is LGHNA and CDR2 is YNFKEQ. CDR3 size: 14 residues. Here the CDR3 reads CASSQGLGANVLTF. CDR3 DNA: TGTGCCAGCAGCCAAGGACTTGGGGCCAACGTCCTGACTTTC.

The rearrangement links TRBV19 to TRBJ1-5; 8 bases are shared with TRBD1. CDR1 is LNHDA, CDR2 SQIVND, per germline (reference sequence). J was trimmed by 9 bases and V by 0 bases; bases with no gene match: 7. The CDR3 runs to 15 residues. The CDR3 loop reads CASSIDGTGLLPQHF. The CDR3 DNA follows: TGTGCCAGTAGTATAGACGGGACAGGCCTTTTGCCCCAGCATTTT. Combining the CDR3 with reference TRBV19 and TRBJ1-5 gives the whole variable domain DGGITQSPKYLFRKEGQNVTLSCEQNLNHDAMYWYRQDPGQGLRLIYYSQIVNDFQKGDIAEGYSVSREKKESFPLTVTSAQKNPTAFYLCASSIDGTGLLPQHFGDGTRLSIL.

The V gene is TRBV7-8, the J gene TRBJ2-4; 9 bases align to TRBD1. V was pared by 5 bases and J by 0 bases, with 5 bases of the junction left unmatched. Germline lookup yields CDR1 SGHVS and CDR2 FQNEAQ. This CDR3 is built from 16 residues. CDR3 sequence (DNA): TGTGCCAGCAGCATACAGGGGGCTCTAGCCAAAAACATTCAGTACTTC. The encoded protein is CASSIQGALAKNIQYF.

The V call is TRBV5-5, the J call TRBJ2-5; D may be TRBD2 (6 bases). The J call may be in error: the DNA end matches TRBJ2-7 better. The CDR3 loop spans 14 amino acids. From germline, CDR1 is SGHKS and CDR2 YYEKEE (reference sequence). This CDR3 reads CASSLYSGGYEQYF. The CDR3 DNA reads TGTGCCAGCAGCTTGTATAGCGGCGGCTACGAGCAGTACTTC.

The chain employs TRBV19 and TRBJ2-5; possible D gene TRBD1, 5 bases. Germline V CDR1 and CDR2: LNHDA, SQIVND (reference sequence). V was cut by 5 bases and J by 1 base, with 11 bases left in between. This CDR3 spans 14 amino acids. The CDR3 DNA reads as TGTGCCAGTAGTCCCCGACAGACCCAAGAGACCCAGTACTTC. Encoded protein: CASSPRQTQETQYF.

The CDR3 region has the DNA TGTGCCAGCAGCTTGTTGGTGGGGCAGGGGGTCTCTGGGGCCAACGTCCTGACTTTC. It is translated as CASSLLVGQGVSGANVLTF. This sequence joins TRBV7-8 and TRBJ2-6; 7 bases map to TRBD1. The CDR3 totals 19 residues. Per germline, CDR1 SGHVS and CDR2 FQNEAQ. With V trimmed by 3 bases and J by 0 bases, 11 bases remained unmatched.

CDR3 in DNA: TGCGCCAGCAGCCAAGAGGGGTATTTTAGGCAGGGCTATCAGCCCCAGCATTTT. Amino acids: CASSQEGYFRQGYQPQHF. V gene TRBV4-1 combines with J gene TRBJ1-5, with TRBD1 as a possible D gene (5 bases). Germline CDR1 reads MGHRA; CDR2 reads YSYEKL. This CDR3 contains 18 residues. V lost 0 bases to trimming and J lost 5 bases, with 20 bases between them.

The chain has TRBV19 and TRBJ2-1; 8 nucleotides line up with TRBD2. This CDR3 has 14 amino acids. Unmatched junction bases numbered 6, after V lost 6 bases and J lost 5 bases. Germline CDR1 is LNHDA and CDR2 is SQIVND (reference sequence). The CDR3 region is CASSNIAGNNEQFF. In DNA, the CDR3 is TGTGCCAGTAGCAATATAGCGGGAAACAATGAGCAGTTCTTC.

The chain is built from TRBV19 and TRBJ2-3; TRBD2 is a possible D gene (6 bases). The V and J ends lost 6 bases and 0 bases respectively, with 13 bases between them. The germline V gene has CDR1 LNHDA and CDR2 SQIVND (reference sequence). This CDR3 is 15 amino acids long. The CDR3 protein is CASSFLGTSTDTQYF. The CDR3 region has the DNA TGTGCCAGTAGCTTCCTAGGGACTAGCACAGATACGCAGTATTTT. The full variable domain, rest sourced from reference TRBV19 and TRBJ2-3, is DGGITQSPKYLFRKEGQNVTLSCEQNLNHDAMYWYRQDPGQGLRLIYYSQIVNDFQKGDIAEGYSVSREKKESFPLTVTSAQKNPTAFYLCASSFLGTSTDTQYFGPGTRLTVL.

The chain recombines TRBV4-3 with TRBJ1-1; TRBD1 agrees at 11 bases. CDR1 and CDR2 from the germline V gene are LGHNA and YSLEER. CDR3 length: 16 residues. Trimming removed 1 base from V and 4 bases from J; junction bases left unmatched: 5. CDR3 bases: TGCGCCAGCAGCCAAGGGACAGGGGGCGAGGGCACTGAAGCTTTCTTT. This sequence encodes CASSQGTGGEGTEAFF.

This chain joins TRBV19 and TRBJ2-1, with D possibly being TRBD2 (5 bases). The V and J ends lost 10 bases and 13 bases respectively, with 14 bases between them. The CDR3 has 10 residues. From germline, CDR1 is LNHDA and CDR2 SQIVND (reference sequence). The CDR3 nucleotides read TGTGCCAATTACGGGGAAGGCCAGTTCTTC. It translates to CANYGEGQFF.

This chain links TRBV6-6 with TRBJ2-3; unclear D gene. The V end lost 2 bases, the J end lost 3 bases, and 6 bases lay between the germline ends. Per germline, CDR1 MNHNY and CDR2 SVGAGI (reference sequence). This CDR3 has 13 residues. In DNA form, the CDR3 reads TGTGCCAGCAGTTACCCAGCGACAGATACGCAGTATTTT. As protein: CASSYPATDTQYF.

The V call is TRBV6-5, the J call TRBJ1-1; D ambiguous. V lost 4 bases and J 4 bases, leaving 13 bases between the germline ends. CDR3 length: 14 residues. The germline V gene encodes CDR1 MNHEY and CDR2 SVGAGI. Here the CDR3 reads CASSSPSGSTEAFF. The CDR3 DNA is TGTGCCAGCAGTTCCCCGTCGGGGTCCACTGAAGCTTTCTTT.

This chain connects TRBV6-5 to TRBJ2-1, with D maybe TRBD2 (5 bases). The CDR3 contains 14 residues. V lost 3 bases, J lost 6 bases, and 12 bases lay in between. From germline, CDR1 is MNHEY and CDR2 SVGAGI. The DNA of the CDR3 is TGTGCCAGCAGTTATGGGCGGGTGGGCAATGAGCAGTTCTTC. This codes for CASSYGRVGNEQFF.

The chain uses TRBV7-9 and TRBJ2-7; D might be TRBD1 (6 bases). The CDR3 extends over 13 amino acids. Germline V CDR1 and CDR2: SEHNR, FQNEAQ (reference sequence). The germline V and J ends were trimmed by 10 bases and 5 bases, with 18 bases remaining between them. The CDR3 DNA reads as TGTGCCACCAACCGACAGGACCAGCACGAGCAGTACTTC. Translation: CATNRQDQHEQYF.